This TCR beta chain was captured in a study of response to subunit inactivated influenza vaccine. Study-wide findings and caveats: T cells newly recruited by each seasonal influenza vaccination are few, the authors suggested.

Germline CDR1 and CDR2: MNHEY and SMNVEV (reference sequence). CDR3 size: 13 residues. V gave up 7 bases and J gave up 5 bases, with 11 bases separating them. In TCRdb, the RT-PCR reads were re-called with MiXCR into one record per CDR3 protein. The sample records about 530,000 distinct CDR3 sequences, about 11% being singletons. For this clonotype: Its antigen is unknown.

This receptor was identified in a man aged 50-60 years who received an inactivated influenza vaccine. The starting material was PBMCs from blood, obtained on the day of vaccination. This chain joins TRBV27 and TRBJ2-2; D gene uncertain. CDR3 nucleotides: TGTGCCAGCAAGGGCGGTGGGACCGGGGAGCTGTTTTTT. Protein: CASKGGGTGELFF.